The rows below give T cell receptor beta chains drawn from one sample of a study of siplizumab effects on memory and regulatory T cells. For these receptors, no antigen is known. Repertoires were generated with immunoSEQ multiplex PCR, while TCRdb's copy carries only in-frame clones and drops some. Among about 10,000 clones listed, under 60% were seen once. The sample consisted of CFSE-low (dividing) CD4+ T cells sorted from an allogeneic mixed lymphocyte reaction. These receptors came from a human donor in good health; the cells came from an allogeneic mixed lymphocyte reaction. Both conserved end residues are part of each CDR3. D genes are given only for firm matches. The size entry is marked missing in some rows and otherwise reads once, few, many or a size class.

cdr3_nt | cdr3_aa | v_call | cdr3_length | d_call | clone_size | j_call
TGCGCCAGCAGCTCAGAACCGCGGGTCTACGAGCAGTACTTC | CASSSEPRVYEQYF | TRBV5-1 | 14 | NA | NA | TRBJ2-7
TGTGCCAGCAACCTGGACAGGTACTCTGGAAACACCATATATTTT | CASNLDRYSGNTIYF | TRBV6-1 | 15 | TRBD1 | NA | TRBJ1-3
TGTGCCAGCAGCCGAGGACTAGCGGATCCCTACGAGCAGTACTTC | CASSRGLADPYEQYF | TRBV7-9 | 15 | TRBD2 | medium-sized | TRBJ2-7
TGTGCCAGCTCACCAAACACAGGGGGCGATGGAAACACCATATATTTT | CASSPNTGGDGNTIYF | TRBV18 | 16 | TRBD1 | NA | TRBJ1-3
TGTGCCAGCAGAGCCGGGACAGGGACTAATTCACCCCTCCACTTT | CASRAGTGTNSPLHF | TRBV2 | 15 | TRBD1 | NA | TRBJ1-6
TGTGCCAGCAGTGCCGCCACCCAGCATTTT | CASSAATQHF | TRBV28 | 10 | NA | medium-sized | TRBJ1-5
TGTGCCAGCAGCCCCCATGACGGGAGTTACGAGCAGTACTTC | CASSPHDGSYEQYF | TRBV28 | 14 | NA | NA | TRBJ2-7
TGTGCCAGCAGCTTATTTGGGACGATAACAGATGAGCAGTTCTTC | CASSLFGTITDEQFF | TRBV11-3 | 15 | NA | NA | TRBJ2-1
TGTGCCAGCGGACAGCAGATGAACACTGAAGCTTTCTTT | CASGQQMNTEAFF | TRBV7-6 | 13 | NA | few | TRBJ1-1
TGCGCCAGCAGCCAAGGATTGACGTGGCAGCCCTACGAGCAGTACTTC | CASSQGLTWQPYEQYF | TRBV4-1 | 16 | NA | NA | TRBJ2-7
TGTGCCAGCAGTTCCTCGGGGGGACAACGGACCCAGTACTTC | CASSSSGGQRTQYF | TRBV2 | 14 | NA | NA | TRBJ2-5
TGTGCCAGCAGTATGTTCAGGGGTAGAGGGCACAATGAGCAGTTCTTC | CASSMFRGRGHNEQFF | TRBV28 | 16 | NA | few | TRBJ2-1
TGTGCCTGGACTGGGAGGGAGACCCAGTACTTC | CAWTGRETQYF | TRBV30 | 11 | NA | NA | TRBJ2-5
TGTGCCTGGGCCCGGGACACCGAAAAACTGTTTTTT | CAWARDTEKLFF | TRBV30 | 12 | NA | few | TRBJ1-4
TGTGCCATCTCGCGACTAGCGGCCTACGAGCAGTACTTC | CAISRLAAYEQYF | TRBV10-3 | 13 | TRBD2 | NA | TRBJ2-7
TGTGCCAGCAGCCAATACAGCAGGCGGCGAACCGGGGAGCTGTTTTTT | CASSQYSRRRTGELFF | TRBV14 | 16 | NA | NA | TRBJ2-2
TGTGCCAGCAGCTTAGGCGGGGGGCCTTACGAGCAGTACTTC | CASSLGGGPYEQYF | TRBV11-3 | 14 | TRBD2 | few | TRBJ2-7
TGCGCCAGCAGCCCCCAAGGGAACAGTGGAAACACCATATATTTT | CASSPQGNSGNTIYF | TRBV5-1 | 15 | NA | NA | TRBJ1-3
TGTGCCAGCAGTTATCGGTGGACAGAGCAGTTCTTC | CASSYRWTEQFF | TRBV6-6 | 12 | NA | few | TRBJ2-1
TGTGCCAGCAGCCCGTTAAGTAAACAGGCTAACTATGGCTACACCTTC | CASSPLSKQANYGYTF | TRBV5-6 | 16 | NA | few | TRBJ1-2
TGTGCCAGCAACCACCGGGACAGGAATTCACCCCTCCACTTT | CASNHRDRNSPLHF | TRBV6-5 | 14 | TRBD1 | few | TRBJ1-6
TGTGCCAGCAGCGCGGGACTAGCGGGCTCATCTGGGGCCAACGTCCTGACTTTC | CASSAGLAGSSGANVLTF | TRBV9 | 18 | TRBD2 | once | TRBJ2-6
TGTGCCAGCAAAATTTCTGGGCGGGCTTCTTACGAGCAGTACTTC | CASKISGRASYEQYF | TRBV2 | 15 | NA | NA | TRBJ2-7
TGTGCCAGCTCACGAAATACAGGGCGGTCTGGAAACACCATATATTTT | CASSRNTGRSGNTIYF | TRBV18 | 16 | NA | few | TRBJ1-3
TGTGCCTGGAGTGTAAGGGGCGAGCAGCCCCAGCATTTT | CAWSVRGEQPQHF | TRBV30 | 13 | NA | NA | TRBJ1-5
TGTGCCAGCAGCTTATCAGGGGGAGGCAATCAGCCCCAGCATTTT | CASSLSGGGNQPQHF | TRBV7-8 | 15 | TRBD1 | medium-sized | TRBJ1-5
TGCAGTGCGTTCCGCTCCTACGAGCAGTACTTC | CSAFRSYEQYF | TRBV20-1 | 11 | NA | NA | TRBJ2-7
TGCGCCAGCAGTGGACAGTACACTGAAGCTTTCTTT | CASSGQYTEAFF | TRBV10-1 | 12 | NA | medium-sized | TRBJ1-1
TGTGCCAGCAGCTTAGCAAAGGGGGCCGGGACCCAGCATTTT | CASSLAKGAGTQHF | TRBV7-2 | 14 | TRBD1 | NA | TRBJ1-5
TGTGCCAGCAGCGTCGGGACGAGGACGGAAGAGACCCAGTACTTC | CASSVGTRTEETQYF | TRBV9 | 15 | NA | NA | TRBJ2-5
TGTGCCAGCAACATTGACAGCCTGGCCCCTGAAGCTTTCTTT | CASNIDSLAPEAFF | TRBV2 | 14 | NA | few | TRBJ1-1
TGTGCCAGCAGTTTACCCGGTCAGCCCCAGCATTTT | CASSLPGQPQHF | TRBV28 | 12 | NA | few | TRBJ1-5
TGTGCCAGCAGCCCCGGGAGCCGCTACAATGAGCAGTTCTTC | CASSPGSRYNEQFF | TRBV11-3 | 14 | NA | few | TRBJ2-1
TGTGCCAGCAGCCCCGGACAGTTCCTGAACACTGAAGCTTTCTTT | CASSPGQFLNTEAFF | TRBV5-6 | 15 | NA | few | TRBJ1-1
TGTGCCATCAGGACAGGGGATTGGCATGGCTACACCTTC | CAIRTGDWHGYTF | TRBV10-3 | 13 | TRBD1 | medium-sized | TRBJ1-2
TGTGCCAGCAGTGAGTCGGGTTGGCGGAATGAAAAACTGTTTTTT | CASSESGWRNEKLFF | TRBV6-1 | 15 | NA | NA | TRBJ1-4
TGTGCCAGCAGCATTGAGGTGGTACTGACAGATACGCAGTATTTT | CASSIEVVLTDTQYF | TRBV5-8 | 15 | NA | few | TRBJ2-3
TGTGCCAGCCTGACTAGCGGGAAGGATACGCAGTATTTT | CASLTSGKDTQYF | TRBV7-9 | 13 | TRBD2 | few | TRBJ2-3
TGTGCCAGCAGCTTAGGAGGAGGGAACACTGAAGCTTTCTTT | CASSLGGGNTEAFF | TRBV7-9 | 14 | NA | NA | TRBJ1-1
TGTGCCAGCAGCCCCGGTCGGGTGGTCACTGAAGCTTTCTTT | CASSPGRVVTEAFF | TRBV5-4 | 14 | NA | few | TRBJ1-1
TGTGCCAGCAGTTACAAGGAGCAGTACTTC | CASSYKEQYF | TRBV28 | 10 | NA | NA | TRBJ2-7
TGTGCCAGCAGCTTAAGGACAGGCTACGAGCAGTACTTC | CASSLRTGYEQYF | TRBV7-2 | 13 | TRBD1 | NA | TRBJ2-7
TGTGCCAGCAGCTCAAATTGGTACGAGCAGTACTTC | CASSSNWYEQYF | TRBV11-1 | 12 | NA | NA | TRBJ2-7
TGTGCCAGTTTCGGACAGATAAACACTGAAGCTTTCTTT | CASFGQINTEAFF | TRBV18 | 13 | NA | medium-sized | TRBJ1-1
TGTGCCAGCAGTGGGAGGCGAGTCGAGCAGTACTTC | CASSGRRVEQYF | TRBV28 | 12 | NA | NA | TRBJ2-7